This TCR beta chain is drawn from a study of Tregs in tolerant kidney transplant recipients. Study-wide findings and caveats: Biological reproducibility was not directly addressed, but technical replication error appeared minimal.

The assay was immunoSEQ multiplex PCR, and TCRdb's table has in-frame clones only and misses some. The table has about 69,000 clones, 70% to 90% seen once. Unstimulated regulatory T cells (CD4+CD25+CD127-), CD4+CD25- non-regulatory cells, CD4 and CD8 cells were FACS-sorted from thawed PBMCs. The CDR3 is 14 residues long. CDR1 is SGHTS and CDR2 is YDEGEE in the germline V gene. Unmatched junction bases numbered 8, after V lost 0 bases and J lost 13 bases. On this clone: The antigen is not known.

The sequence was obtained from a human donor who received a combined kidney and bone marrow transplant. The chain couples TRBV5-8 to TRBJ2-1; TRBD2 matches 9 bases. The input for sequencing was CD4+ T cells from blood, taken before the transplant. CDR3 coding DNA: TGTGCCAGCAGCTTGGGGTGGCGGGAGGGCGGCCAGTTCTTC. Residues: CASSLGWREGGQFF. The whole variable domain, filled in from reference TRBV5-8 and TRBJ2-1, reads EAGVTQSPTHLIKTRGQQATLRCSPISGHTSVYWYQQALGLGLQFLLWYDEGEERNRGNFPPRFSGRQFPNYSSELNVNALELEDSALYLCASSLGWREGGQFFGPGTRLTVL.